The present T cell receptor beta chain was sequenced within a study of CD8+ T cells in alopecia areata. The sample's treatment: oral pan-JAK inhibitor, 5-10 mg twice daily. Isolated RNA was reverse transcribed into cDNA used as the sequencing template. TCRdb's table, derived via immunoSEQ multiplex PCR, lists solely in-frame clones and lacks some. Of some 200,000 clones detected, more than 45% appear once; the ten largest clones hold 1.5% to 2%. V trimming: 4 bases; J trimming: 7 bases; junction bases outside the gene matches: 6. This CDR3 is built from 15 residues. Looked up from germline, CDR1 is SNHLY and CDR2 is FYNNEI.

The sample was CD4+ T cells sorted from blood, taken at week 4, from a patient treated with tofacitinib. The receptor was derived from a human donor with alopecia areata. The V call is TRBV2, the J call TRBJ1-6; 8 bases match TRBD1. CDR3 in amino acids: CASSGFDRGNSPLHF. CDR3 nucleotide sequence: TGTGCCAGCAGTGGTTTCGACAGGGGAAATTCACCCCTCCACTTT. The full variable domain, its missing parts supplied by reference TRBV2 and TRBJ1-6, is EPEVTQTPSHQVTQMGQEVILRCVPISNHLYFYWYRQILGQKVEFLVSFYNNEISEKSEIFDDQFSVERPDGSNFTLKIRSTKLEDSAMYFCASSGFDRGNSPLHFGNGTRLTVT.